The entry that follows covers one T cell receptor (beta chain) sequence. Its antigen remains unknown. Produced via immunoSEQ multiplex PCR; TCRdb's table is partial and in-frame only. Counted here are about 18,000 clones, around 84% occurring once; the ten biggest clones make up over 0.7%. Trimming took 5 bases from V and 2 from J; bases not matched to a gene: 1. Germline CDR1 and CDR2: GTSNPN and SVGIG (reference sequence). This CDR3 is 14 amino acids long. The record originates from a study of T cells in narcolepsy. Study-wide context: Healthy controls were enrolled alongside patients with narcolepsy type 1 or type 2.

Broader study findings: Autoreactive HCRT-specific and TRIB2-specific clonotypes were marked in same-patient CSF-versus-blood CD4+ comparisons. Some memory CD4+ repertoires had no autoreactive clone sequences. Healthy controls reportedly lacked the autoreactive clonotypes serially found in patients' blood.

This sequence originates from a human donor in good health. Sequenced input: memory (CD45RA-) CD4+ T cells from blood. The V call is TRBV30, the J call TRBJ2-7; 15 positions match TRBD2. The CDR3, as DNA: TGTGCCTGGGGACTAGCGGGGGGGGCCTACGAGCAGTACTTC. It yields the protein CAWGLAGGAYEQYF.